A selection of T cell receptor beta chains follows, all from one sample in a study of T cell responses to AZD1222 COVID-19 vaccine. Generated by immunoSEQ multiplex PCR, the TCRdb table keeps only in-frame clones and is missing some. The sample records roughly 120,000 clones, 80% to 90% being singletons. The sequenced sample was peripheral blood, obtained on day 0 of MenACWY control vaccination. Receptors were obtained from an adult in good health. CDR3s include the opening cysteine and the closing phenylalanine or tryptophan. The order of the fields is V gene, clone size, J gene, D gene, CDR3 DNA, CDR3 protein. D genes are given only for firm matches. Some rows mark clone size as missing; the rest say once, few, many or name a class of expanded clone.

V gene: TRBV5-1
clone size: few
J gene: TRBJ2-3
D gene: TRBD1
CDR3 DNA: TGCGCCAGCAGCTCGACAGGGAGTAAAAAGGATACGCAGTATTTT
CDR3 protein: CASSSTGSKKDTQYF

V gene: TRBV19
clone size: NA
J gene: TRBJ1-1
D gene: NA
CDR3 DNA: TGTGCCAGTAAGGAAGGTCCCCAGGAAAACACTGAAGCTTTCTTT
CDR3 protein: CASKEGPQENTEAFF

V gene: TRBV28
clone size: NA
J gene: TRBJ1-1
D gene: NA
CDR3 DNA: TGTGCCAGCAGTCCCCCCCCCTCAAGGACTGAAGCTTTCTTT
CDR3 protein: CASSPPPSRTEAFF

V gene: TRBV11-2
clone size: NA
J gene: TRBJ1-1
D gene: NA
CDR3 DNA: TGTGCCAGCAGCTCCCTTATGGAGATGAACACTGAAGCTTTCTTT
CDR3 protein: CASSSLMEMNTEAFF

V gene: TRBV5-1
clone size: once
J gene: TRBJ2-2
D gene: NA
CDR3 DNA: TGCGCCAGCAGCTTGCTCCCGAACACCGGGGAGCTGTTTTTT
CDR3 protein: CASSLLPNTGELFF

V gene: TRBV24-1
clone size: NA
J gene: TRBJ2-7
D gene: NA
CDR3 DNA: TGTGCCACCAGTGATGTAGGGGCGCACCCTTACGAGCAGTACTTC
CDR3 protein: CATSDVGAHPYEQYF

V gene: TRBV7-6
clone size: NA
J gene: TRBJ2-3
D gene: NA
CDR3 DNA: TGTGCCAGCAGCCCCGGGTATACGCAGTATTTT
CDR3 protein: CASSPGYTQYF

V gene: TRBV10-3
clone size: NA
J gene: TRBJ1-2
D gene: TRBD1
CDR3 DNA: TGTGCCATCAGTATGACAGGGGCTTATGGCTACACCTTC
CDR3 protein: CAISMTGAYGYTF

V gene: TRBV7-8
clone size: NA
J gene: TRBJ1-5
D gene: NA
CDR3 DNA: TGTGCCAGCACCACACGGCTGGGGGATCAGCCCCAGCATTTT
CDR3 protein: CASTTRLGDQPQHF

V gene: TRBV18
clone size: NA
J gene: TRBJ1-3
D gene: TRBD1
CDR3 DNA: TGTGCCAGCTCACCATTGACAGGGACCTCTGGAAACACCATATATTTT
CDR3 protein: CASSPLTGTSGNTIYF

V gene: TRBV5-4
clone size: NA
J gene: TRBJ1-2
D gene: NA
CDR3 DNA: TGTGCCAGCAGCTTGCAACGGGGTTATGGCTACACCTTC
CDR3 protein: CASSLQRGYGYTF

V gene: TRBV5-1
clone size: NA
J gene: TRBJ2-6
D gene: NA
CDR3 DNA: TGCGCCAGCAGCTCAACAGGGGCGGGAGGGGCCAACGTCCTGACTTTC
CDR3 protein: CASSSTGAGGANVLTF

V gene: TRBV6-5
clone size: NA
J gene: TRBJ1-1
D gene: TRBD1
CDR3 DNA: TGTGCCAGCAGTTTTCCGGGACAGGGTGGGAGAGGAGCTTTCTTT
CDR3 protein: CASSFPGQGGRGAFF

V gene: TRBV5-6
clone size: NA
J gene: TRBJ1-2
D gene: NA
CDR3 DNA: TGTGCCAGCAGCTTCGGGTCAGGCGGTGGGTATGGCTACACCTTC
CDR3 protein: CASSFGSGGGYGYTF

V gene: TRBV7-8
clone size: once
J gene: TRBJ2-1
D gene: TRBD2
CDR3 DNA: TGTGCCAGCAGCTTACAGCGGGGGGGAAGGGGCGAGCAGTTCTTC
CDR3 protein: CASSLQRGGRGEQFF

V gene: TRBV27
clone size: NA
J gene: TRBJ2-1
D gene: NA
CDR3 DNA: TGTGCCAGCAAGACGGGCTACAATGAGCAGTTCTTC
CDR3 protein: CASKTGYNEQFF

V gene: TRBV4-3
clone size: once
J gene: TRBJ2-1
D gene: TRBD1
CDR3 DNA: TGCGCCAGCAGCCAAGATACTACAAGGACAGGGCTTCGGAATGAGCAGTTCTTC
CDR3 protein: CASSQDTTRTGLRNEQFF

V gene: TRBV6-2/TRBV6-3
clone size: NA
J gene: TRBJ1-2
D gene: NA
CDR3 DNA: TGTGCCAGCAGCAAAGGGGCCGGCGGCTACACCTTC
CDR3 protein: CASSKGAGGYTF

V gene: TRBV9
clone size: NA
J gene: TRBJ1-6
D gene: TRBD1
CDR3 DNA: TGTGCCAGCAGACGAGGACAGGGAGATAATTCACCCCTCCACTTT
CDR3 protein: CASRRGQGDNSPLHF

V gene: TRBV11-2
clone size: NA
J gene: TRBJ1-4
D gene: TRBD1
CDR3 DNA: TGTGCCAGCAGCCCTACAGGGGGAGGAGAAGAAAAACTGTTTTTT
CDR3 protein: CASSPTGGGEEKLFF

V gene: TRBV5-1
clone size: once
J gene: TRBJ2-7
D gene: NA
CDR3 DNA: TGCGCCAGCAGCCTGCCCGCCTACGAGCAGTACTTC
CDR3 protein: CASSLPAYEQYF

V gene: TRBV28
clone size: few
J gene: TRBJ2-7
D gene: TRBD2
CDR3 DNA: TGTGCCAGCAGTTTATGGTCACTAGCGGGGGGGCCTGGAGAGCAGTACTTC
CDR3 protein: CASSLWSLAGGPGEQYF

V gene: TRBV10-3
clone size: NA
J gene: TRBJ1-1
D gene: NA
CDR3 DNA: TGTGCCATCAGTGACGACAGGGAAGCTTTCTTT
CDR3 protein: CAISDDREAFF

V gene: TRBV24-1
clone size: NA
J gene: TRBJ1-2
D gene: TRBD1
CDR3 DNA: TGTGCCACCGGGCGACAGGGGGCTCTCGATAGCTACACCTTC
CDR3 protein: CATGRQGALDSYTF

V gene: TRBV6-2/TRBV6-3
clone size: once
J gene: TRBJ2-4
D gene: TRBD1
CDR3 DNA: TGTGCCAGCAGTGGGACAGGGGGTGGAAGAGCCAAAAACATTCAGTACTTC
CDR3 protein: CASSGTGGGRAKNIQYF

V gene: TRBV6-5
clone size: NA
J gene: TRBJ2-7
D gene: NA
CDR3 DNA: TGTGCCAGCAGTTACGAAGGGGGCGAGCAGTACTTC
CDR3 protein: CASSYEGGEQYF

V gene: TRBV6-5
clone size: few
J gene: TRBJ1-4
D gene: NA
CDR3 DNA: TGTGCCAGCAGGCAGACCCGATCTGGTGAAAAACTGTTTTTT
CDR3 protein: CASRQTRSGEKLFF

V gene: TRBV2
clone size: NA
J gene: TRBJ2-3
D gene: TRBD2
CDR3 DNA: TGTGCCAGCAGCCCGGGGGGAGCGGGGATCACAGATACGCAGTATTTT
CDR3 protein: CASSPGGAGITDTQYF

V gene: TRBV6-1
clone size: NA
J gene: TRBJ1-1
D gene: NA
CDR3 DNA: TGTGCCAGCAGTGAACCGGGCCCGAGGGCCATTGAAGCTTTCTTT
CDR3 protein: CASSEPGPRAIEAFF

V gene: TRBV6-6
clone size: NA
J gene: TRBJ1-5
D gene: NA
CDR3 DNA: TGTGCCAGCAGAGGACTGTTAGGAGGAAATCAGCCCCAGCATTTT
CDR3 protein: CASRGLLGGNQPQHF

V gene: TRBV4-1
clone size: NA
J gene: TRBJ1-2
D gene: NA
CDR3 DNA: TGCGCCAGCAGCCAAGATAAGACAGGTGTTGGATACACCTTC
CDR3 protein: CASSQDKTGVGYTF

V gene: TRBV18
clone size: NA
J gene: TRBJ1-2
D gene: NA
CDR3 DNA: TGTGCCAGCTCACAGGGGGACGGACAGTCTAACTATGGCTACACCTTC
CDR3 protein: CASSQGDGQSNYGYTF

V gene: TRBV18
clone size: NA
J gene: TRBJ1-2
D gene: NA
CDR3 DNA: TGTGCCAGCTCACCAGGCAGGGCGGTGTCGGGCTACACCTTC
CDR3 protein: CASSPGRAVSGYTF

V gene: TRBV24-1
clone size: NA
J gene: TRBJ2-5
D gene: TRBD2
CDR3 DNA: TGTGCCACCAGTGATTTAGGCGGGGGGAAGGGGACCCAGTACTTC
CDR3 protein: CATSDLGGGKGTQYF

V gene: TRBV7-9
clone size: NA
J gene: TRBJ2-7
D gene: TRBD2
CDR3 DNA: TGTGCCAGCAGCGCCCGGACTAGCGGGGGTGAGCAGTACTTC
CDR3 protein: CASSARTSGGEQYF

V gene: TRBV10-3
clone size: NA
J gene: TRBJ2-1
D gene: NA
CDR3 DNA: TGTGCCATCAGTGCCGCTAATGAGCAGTTCTTC
CDR3 protein: CAISAANEQFF